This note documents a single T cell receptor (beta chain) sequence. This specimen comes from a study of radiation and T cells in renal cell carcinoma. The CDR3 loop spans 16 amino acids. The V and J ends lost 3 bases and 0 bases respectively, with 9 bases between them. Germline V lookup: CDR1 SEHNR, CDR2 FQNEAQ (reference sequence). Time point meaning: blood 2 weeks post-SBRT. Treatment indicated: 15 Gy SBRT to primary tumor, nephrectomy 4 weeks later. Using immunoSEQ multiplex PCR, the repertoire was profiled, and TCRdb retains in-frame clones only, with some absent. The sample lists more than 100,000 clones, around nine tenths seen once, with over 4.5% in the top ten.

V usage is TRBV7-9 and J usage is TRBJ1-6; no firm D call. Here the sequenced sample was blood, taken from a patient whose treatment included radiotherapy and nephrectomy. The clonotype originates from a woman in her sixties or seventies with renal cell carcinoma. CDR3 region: CASSFSGSSYNSPLHF. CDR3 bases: TGTGCCAGCAGCTTCAGCGGAAGCTCCTATAATTCACCCCTCCACTTT.